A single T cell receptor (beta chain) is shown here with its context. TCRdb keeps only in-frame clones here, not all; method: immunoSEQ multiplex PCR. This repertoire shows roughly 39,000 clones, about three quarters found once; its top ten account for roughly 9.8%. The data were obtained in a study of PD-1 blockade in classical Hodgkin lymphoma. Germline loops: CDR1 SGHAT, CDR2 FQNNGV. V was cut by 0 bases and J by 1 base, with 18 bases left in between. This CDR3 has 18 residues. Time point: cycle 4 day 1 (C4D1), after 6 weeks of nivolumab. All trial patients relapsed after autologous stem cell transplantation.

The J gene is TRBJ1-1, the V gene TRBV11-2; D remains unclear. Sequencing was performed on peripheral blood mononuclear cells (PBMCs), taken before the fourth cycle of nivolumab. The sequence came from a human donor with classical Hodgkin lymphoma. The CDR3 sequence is CASSLDGFRVGKNTEAFF. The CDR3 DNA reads TGTGCCAGCAGCTTAGATGGGTTCCGGGTAGGAAAGAACACTGAAGCTTTCTTT.